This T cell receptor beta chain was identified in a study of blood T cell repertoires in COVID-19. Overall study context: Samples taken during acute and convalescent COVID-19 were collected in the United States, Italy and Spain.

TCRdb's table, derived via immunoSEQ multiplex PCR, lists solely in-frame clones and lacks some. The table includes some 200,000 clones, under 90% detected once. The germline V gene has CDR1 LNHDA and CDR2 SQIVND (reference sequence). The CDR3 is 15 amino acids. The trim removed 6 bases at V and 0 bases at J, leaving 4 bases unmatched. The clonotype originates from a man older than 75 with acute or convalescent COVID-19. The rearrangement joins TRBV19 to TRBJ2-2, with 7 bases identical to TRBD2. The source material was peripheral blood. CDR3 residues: CASRTGTTNTGELFF. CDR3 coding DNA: TGTGCCAGTAGAACCGGGACTACGAACACCGGGGAGCTGTTTTTT.